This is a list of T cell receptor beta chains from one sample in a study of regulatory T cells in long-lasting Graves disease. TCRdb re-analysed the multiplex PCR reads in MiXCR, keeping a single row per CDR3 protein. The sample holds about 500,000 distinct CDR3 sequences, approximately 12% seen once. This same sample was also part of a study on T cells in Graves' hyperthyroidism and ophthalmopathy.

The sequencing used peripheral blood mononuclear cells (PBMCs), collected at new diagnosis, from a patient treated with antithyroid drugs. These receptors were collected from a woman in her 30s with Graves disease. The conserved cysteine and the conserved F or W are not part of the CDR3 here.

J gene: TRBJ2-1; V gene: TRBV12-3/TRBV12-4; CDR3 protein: ASSKAGTSGVNEQF
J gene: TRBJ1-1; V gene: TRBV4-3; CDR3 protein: ASSQDGTGYTEAF
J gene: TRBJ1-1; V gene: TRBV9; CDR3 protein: ASSVGGQGWGTDAF
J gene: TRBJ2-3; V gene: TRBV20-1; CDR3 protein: SARVSGNTDTQY
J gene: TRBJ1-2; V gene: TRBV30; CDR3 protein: AWHSMRTAGPYGYT
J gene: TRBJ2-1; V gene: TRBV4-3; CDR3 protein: ASSLALGTSGKNEQF
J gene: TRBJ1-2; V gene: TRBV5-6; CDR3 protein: ASSTWTGTYGYT
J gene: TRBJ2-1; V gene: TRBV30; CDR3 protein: AWSAPGQGTNEQF
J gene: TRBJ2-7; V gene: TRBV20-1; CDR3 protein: SASVVGGSEQY
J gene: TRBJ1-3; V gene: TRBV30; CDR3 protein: AWSVRGDSTSTGNTIY
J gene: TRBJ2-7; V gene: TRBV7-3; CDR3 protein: ASSSDTGDEQY
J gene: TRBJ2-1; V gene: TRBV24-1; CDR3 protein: ATSEPQGGSYNEQF
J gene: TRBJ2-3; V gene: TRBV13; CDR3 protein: ASSRAPGGQADTQY
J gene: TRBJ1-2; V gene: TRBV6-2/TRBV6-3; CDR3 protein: ASKISQIYGYT
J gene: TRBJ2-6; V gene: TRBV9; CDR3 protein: ASSVSWAGANVLT
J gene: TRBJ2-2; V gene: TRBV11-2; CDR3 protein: ASSPLRTGQGTGELF
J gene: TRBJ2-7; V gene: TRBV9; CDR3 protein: ASSPQGSGSHEQY
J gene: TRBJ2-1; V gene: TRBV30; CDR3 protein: AWSVGGISYNEQF
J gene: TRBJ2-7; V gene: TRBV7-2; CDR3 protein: ASSPGQGGEQY
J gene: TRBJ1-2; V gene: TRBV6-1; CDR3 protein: ASSRTGEFDGYT
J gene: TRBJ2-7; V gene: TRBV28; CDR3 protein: ASRSTRFRSKLAGAYEQY
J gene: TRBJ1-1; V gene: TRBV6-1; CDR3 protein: ASTLGRWETEAF
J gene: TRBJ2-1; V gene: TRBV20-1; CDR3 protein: SAPRQPREQF
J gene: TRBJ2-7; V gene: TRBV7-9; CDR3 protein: ASSLDPLKREQY
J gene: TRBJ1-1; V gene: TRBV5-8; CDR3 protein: ASSSTPQATVSTEAF
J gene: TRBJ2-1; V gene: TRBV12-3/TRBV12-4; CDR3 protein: ASSPPGLHYNGQF
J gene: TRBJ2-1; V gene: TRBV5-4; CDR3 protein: ASSLEVSNRVEQF
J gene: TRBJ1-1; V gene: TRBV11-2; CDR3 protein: ASSRQRGRTEAF
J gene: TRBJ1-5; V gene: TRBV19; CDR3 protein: ASSGRTGEDQPQH
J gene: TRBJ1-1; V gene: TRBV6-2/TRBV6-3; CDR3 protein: ASSEKRGRINEAF
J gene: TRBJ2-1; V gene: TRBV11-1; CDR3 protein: ASSSGGPTYNEQF
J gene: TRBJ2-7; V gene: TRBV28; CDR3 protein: ASSFLLAGAKEQY
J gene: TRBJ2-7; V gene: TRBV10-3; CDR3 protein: AISEDPSYEQY
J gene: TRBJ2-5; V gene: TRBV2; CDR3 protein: ASSEGTTGRETQY
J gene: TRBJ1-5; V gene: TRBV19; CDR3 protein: ASMPLRLPGADSNQPQH
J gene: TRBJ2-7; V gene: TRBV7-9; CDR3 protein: ASSPRRTGLNEQY
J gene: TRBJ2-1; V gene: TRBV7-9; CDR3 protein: ASSRDLRGVDEQF
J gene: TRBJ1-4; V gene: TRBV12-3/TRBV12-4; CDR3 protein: ASSLGDRDDEKLF
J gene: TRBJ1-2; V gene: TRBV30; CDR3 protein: AWRPPGIYYGYT
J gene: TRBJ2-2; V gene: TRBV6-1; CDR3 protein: ASSPTGPRIGGELF
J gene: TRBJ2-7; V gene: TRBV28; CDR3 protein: ASSPPHGGEQY
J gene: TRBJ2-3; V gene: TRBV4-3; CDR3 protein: ASSRGGGTDTQY
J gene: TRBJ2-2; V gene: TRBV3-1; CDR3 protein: ASSPSGGSFTGELF
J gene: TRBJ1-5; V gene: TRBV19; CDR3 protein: ASGPRTGPFSNQPQH
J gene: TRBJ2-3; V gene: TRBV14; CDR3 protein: ASSQNSNKEDTQY
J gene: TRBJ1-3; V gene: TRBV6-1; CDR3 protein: ASQTGSSGNTIY